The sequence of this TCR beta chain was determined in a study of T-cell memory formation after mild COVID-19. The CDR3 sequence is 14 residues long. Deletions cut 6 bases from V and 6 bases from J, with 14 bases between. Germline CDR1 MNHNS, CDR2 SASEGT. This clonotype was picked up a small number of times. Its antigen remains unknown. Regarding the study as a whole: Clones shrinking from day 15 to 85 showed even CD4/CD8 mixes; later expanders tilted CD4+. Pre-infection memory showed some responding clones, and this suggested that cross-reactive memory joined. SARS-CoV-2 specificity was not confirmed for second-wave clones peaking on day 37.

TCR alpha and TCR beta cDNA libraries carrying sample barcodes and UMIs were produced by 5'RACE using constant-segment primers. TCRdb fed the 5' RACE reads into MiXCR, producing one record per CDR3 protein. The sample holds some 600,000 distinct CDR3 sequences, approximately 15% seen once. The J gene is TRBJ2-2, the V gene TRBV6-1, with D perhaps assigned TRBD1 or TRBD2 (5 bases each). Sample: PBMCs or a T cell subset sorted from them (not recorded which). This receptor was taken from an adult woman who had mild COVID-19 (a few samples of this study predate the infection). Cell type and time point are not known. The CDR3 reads CASRVWGKAGELFF. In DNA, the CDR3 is TGTGCCAGCAGGGTTTGGGGGAAGGCCGGGGAGCTGTTTTTT.